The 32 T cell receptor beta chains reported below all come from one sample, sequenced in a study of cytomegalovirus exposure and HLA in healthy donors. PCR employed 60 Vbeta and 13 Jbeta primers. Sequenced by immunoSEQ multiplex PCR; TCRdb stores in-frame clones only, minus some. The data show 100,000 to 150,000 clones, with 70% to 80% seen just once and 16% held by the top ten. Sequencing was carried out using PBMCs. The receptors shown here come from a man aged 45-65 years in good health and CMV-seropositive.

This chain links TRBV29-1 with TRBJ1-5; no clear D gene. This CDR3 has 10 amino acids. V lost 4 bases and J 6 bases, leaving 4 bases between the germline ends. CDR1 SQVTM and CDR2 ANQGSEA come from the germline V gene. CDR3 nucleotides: TGCAGCGTTGGGAGTCAGCCCCAGCATTTT. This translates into CSVGSQPQHF. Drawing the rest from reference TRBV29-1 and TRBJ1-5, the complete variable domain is SAVISQKPSRDICQRGTSLTIQCQVDSQVTMMFWYRQQPGQSLTLIATANQGSEATYESGFVIDKFPISRPNLTFSTLTVSNMSPEDSSIYLCSVGSQPQHFGDGTRLSIL.

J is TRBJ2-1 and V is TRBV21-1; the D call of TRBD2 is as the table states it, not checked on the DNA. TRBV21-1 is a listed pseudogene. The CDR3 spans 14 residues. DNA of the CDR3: TGTGCCAGCAGCGGGAAGAGCGGTAACAATGAGCAGTTCTTC. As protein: CASSGKSGNNEQFF.

CDR3 region: CASSRQTGNQPQHF. The CDR3 nucleotides are TGTGCCAGCAGCCGGCAGACAGGGAATCAGCCCCAGCATTTT. V is TRBV5-8 and J is TRBJ1-5; TRBD1 matches 7 bases. Germline lookup yields CDR1 SGHTS and CDR2 YDEGEE. Germline trimming cut 4 bases from V and 4 bases from J; bases unmatched to any gene: 5. This CDR3 has 14 residues.

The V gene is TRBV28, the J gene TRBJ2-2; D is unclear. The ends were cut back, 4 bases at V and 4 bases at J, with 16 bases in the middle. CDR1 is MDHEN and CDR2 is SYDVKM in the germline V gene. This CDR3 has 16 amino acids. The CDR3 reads CASSSPHLSATGELFF. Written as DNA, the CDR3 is TGTGCCAGCAGTTCTCCCCACCTGAGCGCCACCGGGGAGCTGTTTTTT.

The DNA of the CDR3 is TGCGCCAGCAGCCAAGGGACAGTCTCTGGAAACACCATATATTTT. Protein sequence: CASSQGTVSGNTIYF. The chain recombines TRBV4-1 with TRBJ1-3, with D perhaps matching TRBD1 (6 bases). CDR3 size: 15 residues. The V gene's germline CDR1 is MGHRA and CDR2 YSYEKL. Trimming removed 1 base at V and 0 bases at J, with 7 bases between.

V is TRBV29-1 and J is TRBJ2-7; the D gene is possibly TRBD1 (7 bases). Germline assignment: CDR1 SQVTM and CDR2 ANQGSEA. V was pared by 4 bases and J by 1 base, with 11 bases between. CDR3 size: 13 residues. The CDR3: CSVVPGGSYEQYF. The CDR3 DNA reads TGCAGCGTTGTACCAGGGGGGTCCTACGAGCAGTACTTC.

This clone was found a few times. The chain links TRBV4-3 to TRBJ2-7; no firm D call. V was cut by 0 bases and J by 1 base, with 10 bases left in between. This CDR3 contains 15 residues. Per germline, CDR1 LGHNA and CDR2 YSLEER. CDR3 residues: CASSQDLGGSYEQYF. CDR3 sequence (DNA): TGCGCCAGCAGCCAAGATCTCGGCGGATCCTACGAGCAGTACTTC.

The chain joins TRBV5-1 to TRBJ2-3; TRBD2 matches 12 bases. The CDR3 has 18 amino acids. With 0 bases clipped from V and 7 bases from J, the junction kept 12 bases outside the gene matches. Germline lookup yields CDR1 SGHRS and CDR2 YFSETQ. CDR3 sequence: CASSLAASGGAGTHTQYF. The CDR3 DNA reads TGCGCCAGCAGCTTGGCCGCTAGCGGGGGGGCCGGAACACATACGCAGTATTTT.

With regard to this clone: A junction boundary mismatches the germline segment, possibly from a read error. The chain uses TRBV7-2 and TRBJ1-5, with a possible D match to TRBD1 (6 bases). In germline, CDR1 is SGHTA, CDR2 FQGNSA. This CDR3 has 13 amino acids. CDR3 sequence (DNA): TGTGCCGGCAGCTTGGACAGCGGACAGCCCCAGCATTTT. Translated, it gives CAGSLDSGQPQHF.

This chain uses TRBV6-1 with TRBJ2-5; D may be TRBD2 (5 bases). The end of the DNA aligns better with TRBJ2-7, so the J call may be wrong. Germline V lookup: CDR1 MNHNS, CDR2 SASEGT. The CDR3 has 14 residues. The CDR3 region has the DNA TGTGCCTGCAACCGTTGGGAGTACTCCTACGAGCAGTACTTC. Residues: CACNRWEYSYEQYF.

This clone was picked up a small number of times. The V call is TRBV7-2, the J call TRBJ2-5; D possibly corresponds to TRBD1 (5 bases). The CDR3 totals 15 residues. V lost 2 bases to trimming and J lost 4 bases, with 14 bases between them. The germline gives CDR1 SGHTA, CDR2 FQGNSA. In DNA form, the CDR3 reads TGTGCCAGCAGCTTAAGTACAGGTTGGACAGAGACCCAGTACTTC. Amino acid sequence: CASSLSTGWTETQYF. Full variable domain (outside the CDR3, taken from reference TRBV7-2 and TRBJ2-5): GAGVSQSPSNKVTEKGKDVELRCDPISGHTALYWYRQSLGQGLEFLIYFQGNSAPDKSGLPSDRFSAERTGGSVSTLTIQRTQQEDSAVYLCASSLSTGWTETQYFGPGTRLLVL.

The CDR3 is CASSPTTSDADTQYF. CDR3 nucleotides: TGTGCCAGCAGCCCCACCACTAGCGACGCAGATACGCAGTATTTT. The V gene is TRBV11-2, the J gene TRBJ2-3, with 7 bases identical to TRBD2. Germline V lookup: CDR1 SGHAT, CDR2 FQNNGV. The CDR3 covers 15 residues. V trimming: 5 bases; J trimming: 4 bases; junction bases outside the gene matches: 9.

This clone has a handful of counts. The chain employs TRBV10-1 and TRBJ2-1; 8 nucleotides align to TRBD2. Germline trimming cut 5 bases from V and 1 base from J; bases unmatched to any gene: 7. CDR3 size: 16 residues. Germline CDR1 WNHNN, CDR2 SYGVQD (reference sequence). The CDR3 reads CASSRTGGFSYNEQFF. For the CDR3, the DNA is TGCGCCAGCAGTAGGACGGGAGGGTTTTCCTACAATGAGCAGTTCTTC.

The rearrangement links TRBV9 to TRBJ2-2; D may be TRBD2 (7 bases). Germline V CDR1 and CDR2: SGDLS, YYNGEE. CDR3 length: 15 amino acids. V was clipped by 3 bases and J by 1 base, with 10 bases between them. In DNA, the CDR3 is TGTGCCAGCAGCGCGCGGGGGCAGAACACCGGGGAGCTGTTTTTT. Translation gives CASSARGQNTGELFF.

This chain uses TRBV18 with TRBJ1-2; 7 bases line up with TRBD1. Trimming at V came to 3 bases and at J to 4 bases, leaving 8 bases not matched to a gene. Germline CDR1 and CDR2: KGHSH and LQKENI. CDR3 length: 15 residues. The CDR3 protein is CASSPGVNRGYGYTF. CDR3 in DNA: TGTGCCAGCTCACCCGGAGTTAACAGGGGCTATGGCTACACCTTC.

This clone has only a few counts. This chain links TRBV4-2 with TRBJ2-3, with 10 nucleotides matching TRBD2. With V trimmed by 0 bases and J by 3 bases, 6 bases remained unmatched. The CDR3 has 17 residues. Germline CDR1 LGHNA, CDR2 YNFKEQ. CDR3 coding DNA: TGTGCCAGCAGCCAAGACACAGCTAGCGGGAGTACAGATACGCAGTATTTT. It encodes CASSQDTASGSTDTQYF.

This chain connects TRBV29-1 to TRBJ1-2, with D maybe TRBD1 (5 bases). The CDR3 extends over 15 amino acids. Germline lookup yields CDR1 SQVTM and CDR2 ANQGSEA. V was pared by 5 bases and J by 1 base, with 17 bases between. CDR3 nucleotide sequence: TGCAGCGTTTCGGACACGGTTCTCTTTAACTATGGCTACACCTTC. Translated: CSVSDTVLFNYGYTF.

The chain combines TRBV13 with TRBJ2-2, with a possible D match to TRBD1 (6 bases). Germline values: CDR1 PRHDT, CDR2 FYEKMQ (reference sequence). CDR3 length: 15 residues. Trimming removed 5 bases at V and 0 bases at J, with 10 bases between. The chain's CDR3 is CASSGQTTNTGELFF. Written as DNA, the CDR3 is TGTGCCAGCAGCGGACAGACTACGAACACCGGGGAGCTGTTTTTT.

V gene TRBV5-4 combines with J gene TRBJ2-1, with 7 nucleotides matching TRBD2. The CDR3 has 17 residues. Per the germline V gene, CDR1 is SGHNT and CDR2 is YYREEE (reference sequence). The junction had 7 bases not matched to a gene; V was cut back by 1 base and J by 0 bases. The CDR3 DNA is TGTGCCAGCAGCTTGCCTAGCGGCCTGAGCTCCTACAATGAGCAGTTCTTC. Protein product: CASSLPSGLSSYNEQFF.

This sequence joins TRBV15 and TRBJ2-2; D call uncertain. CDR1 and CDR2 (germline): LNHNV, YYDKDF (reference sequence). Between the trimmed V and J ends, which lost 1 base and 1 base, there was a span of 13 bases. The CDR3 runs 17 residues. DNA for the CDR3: TGTGCCACCAGCAGAGGTTTTTTGTGGCAGAACACCGGGGAGCTGTTTTTT. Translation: CATSRGFLWQNTGELFF.

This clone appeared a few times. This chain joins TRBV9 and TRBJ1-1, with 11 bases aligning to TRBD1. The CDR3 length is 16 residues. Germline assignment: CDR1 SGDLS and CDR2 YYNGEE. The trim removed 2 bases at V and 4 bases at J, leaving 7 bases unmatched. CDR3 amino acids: CASSVRTGGVSTEAFF. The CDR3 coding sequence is TGTGCCAGCAGCGTCAGGACAGGGGGCGTTAGCACTGAAGCTTTCTTT.

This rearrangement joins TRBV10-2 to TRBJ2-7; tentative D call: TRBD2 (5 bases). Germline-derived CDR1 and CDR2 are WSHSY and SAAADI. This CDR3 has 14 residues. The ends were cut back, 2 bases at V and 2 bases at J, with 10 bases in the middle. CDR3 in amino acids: CASSEAGSAYEQYF. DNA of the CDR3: TGCGCCAGCAGTGAGGCGGGTTCCGCCTACGAGCAGTACTTC.

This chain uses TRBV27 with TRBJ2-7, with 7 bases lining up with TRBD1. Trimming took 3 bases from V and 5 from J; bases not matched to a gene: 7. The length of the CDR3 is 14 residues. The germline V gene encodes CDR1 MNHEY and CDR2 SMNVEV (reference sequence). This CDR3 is CASSFQTGSHEQYF. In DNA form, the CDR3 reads TGTGCCAGCAGTTTTCAGACAGGGAGCCACGAGCAGTACTTC.

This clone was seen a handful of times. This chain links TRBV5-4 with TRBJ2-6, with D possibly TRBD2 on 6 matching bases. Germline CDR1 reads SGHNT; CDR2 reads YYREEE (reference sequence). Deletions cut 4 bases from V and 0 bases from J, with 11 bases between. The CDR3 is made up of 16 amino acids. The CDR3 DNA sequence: TGTGCCAGCAGCGGGGGACTGAACTCTGGGGCCAACGTCCTGACTTTC. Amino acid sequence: CASSGGLNSGANVLTF.

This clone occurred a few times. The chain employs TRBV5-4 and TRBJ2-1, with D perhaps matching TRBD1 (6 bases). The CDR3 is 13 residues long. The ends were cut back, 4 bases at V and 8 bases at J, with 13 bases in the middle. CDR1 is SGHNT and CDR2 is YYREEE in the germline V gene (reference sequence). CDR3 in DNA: TGTGCCAGCAGCGAAACTCACAGGGATGAGCAGTTCTTC. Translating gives CASSETHRDEQFF.

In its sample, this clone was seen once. CDR3 coding DNA: TGCGCCAGCAGCTTGGACAGCACAACTAATGAAAAACTGTTTTTT. This gives the protein CASSLDSTTNEKLFF. The chain couples TRBV5-1 to TRBJ1-4; D not certain. Germline-derived CDR1 and CDR2 are SGHRS and YFSETQ. The ends were cut back, 0 bases at V and 0 bases at J, with 6 bases in the middle. This CDR3 region has 15 residues. Filled out from reference TRBV5-1 and TRBJ1-4, the complete variable domain reads KAGVTQTPRYLIKTRGQQVTLSCSPISGHRSVSWYQQTPGQGLQFLFEYFSETQRNKGNFPGRFSGRQFSNSRSEMNVSTLELGDSALYLCASSLDSTTNEKLFFGSGTQLSVL.

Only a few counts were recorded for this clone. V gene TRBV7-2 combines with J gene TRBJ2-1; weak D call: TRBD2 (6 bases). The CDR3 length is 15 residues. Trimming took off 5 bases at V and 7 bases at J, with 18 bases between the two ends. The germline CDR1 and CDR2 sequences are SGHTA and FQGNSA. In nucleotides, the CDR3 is TGTGCCAGCAGCCCAGGAGGGCCCCGTAGAAATGAGCAGTTCTTC. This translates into CASSPGGPRRNEQFF.

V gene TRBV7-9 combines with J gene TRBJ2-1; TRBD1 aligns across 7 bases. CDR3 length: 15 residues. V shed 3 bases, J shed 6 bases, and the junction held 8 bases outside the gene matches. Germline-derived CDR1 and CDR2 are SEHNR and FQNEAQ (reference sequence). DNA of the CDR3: TGTGCCAGCAGCTTCGGGACAGTCGCCAGCAATGAGCAGTTCTTC. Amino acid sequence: CASSFGTVASNEQFF.

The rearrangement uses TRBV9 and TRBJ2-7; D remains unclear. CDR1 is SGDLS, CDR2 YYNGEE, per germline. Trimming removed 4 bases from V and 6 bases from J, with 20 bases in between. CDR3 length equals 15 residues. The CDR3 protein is CASSPFTVNSREQYF. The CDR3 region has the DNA TGTGCCAGCAGCCCCTTTACTGTCAACTCTCGCGAGCAGTACTTC.

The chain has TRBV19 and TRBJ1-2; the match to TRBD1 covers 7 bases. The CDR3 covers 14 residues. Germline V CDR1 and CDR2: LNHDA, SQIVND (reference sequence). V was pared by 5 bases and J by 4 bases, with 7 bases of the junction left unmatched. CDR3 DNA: TGTGCCAGTAGTCCAATGGGGACAGTCTATGGCTACACCTTC. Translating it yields CASSPMGTVYGYTF.

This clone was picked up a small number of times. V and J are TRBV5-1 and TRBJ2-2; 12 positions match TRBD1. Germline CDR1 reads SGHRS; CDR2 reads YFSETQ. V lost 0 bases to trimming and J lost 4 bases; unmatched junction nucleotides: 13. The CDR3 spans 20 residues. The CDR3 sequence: CASSLAGTGGANRGTGELFF. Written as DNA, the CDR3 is TGCGCCAGCAGCTTGGCCGGGACAGGGGGCGCGAATAGGGGCACCGGGGAGCTGTTTTTT.

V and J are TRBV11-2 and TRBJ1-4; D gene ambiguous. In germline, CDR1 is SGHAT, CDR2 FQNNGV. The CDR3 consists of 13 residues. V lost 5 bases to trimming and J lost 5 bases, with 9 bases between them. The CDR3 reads CASSPDGNEKLFF. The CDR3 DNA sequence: TGTGCCAGCAGCCCTGACGGGAATGAAAAACTGTTTTTT.